This TCR beta chain was captured by sequencing in a study of blood T cell repertoires in COVID-19. How the authors handled the data: Reference gene primer amplification gave estimated nucleated cell counts. The repertoire was sequenced with immunoSEQ multiplex PCR; TCRdb's copy has only in-frame clones and lacks some. For V, J and clone size, that table is used; D and trimming come from the DNA. The sample includes roughly 220,000 clones, around nine tenths of them seen just once. The CDR3 length is 15 residues. V lost 1 base, J lost 5 bases, and 14 bases lay in between. Germline lookup yields CDR1 LGHNA and CDR2 YSLEER.

This clonotype was sampled from a man aged 60 to 69 with acute or convalescent COVID-19. Sequenced sample: peripheral blood. The V and J genes are TRBV4-3 and TRBJ2-5; tentative D call: TRBD1 (5 bases). CDR3 in DNA: TGCGCCAGCAGCCAAGTTTTGTGGGGCAGGGAGACCCAGTACTTC. It codes for CASSQVLWGRETQYF.